This section outlines one T cell receptor (beta chain) sequence together with its context. The antigen is unknown. The source of the sample is a study of T-cell reconstitution after alpha-beta-depleted transplantation in children. The authors prepared the TCRbeta library with unique molecular identifiers. TCRdb itself ran the PCR reads through MiXCR, one entry per CDR3 protein. The sample records 750,000 to 950,000 distinct CDR3 sequences, less than 20% being singletons. The J segment lost 7 bases and the V segment lost 3 bases, leaving 6 bases of the junction unmatched. The CDR3 is made up of 15 amino acids. The germline CDR1 and CDR2 sequences are DFQATT and SNEGSKA (reference sequence). Study observations and caveats: Day-60 TCRbeta diversity that was high in some patients was derived from surviving recipient T cells and thymic progenitors.

V is TRBV20-1 and J is TRBJ2-2, with 12 bases lining up with TRBD2. Sequencing used PBMCs, mostly from graft donor cells, obtained 360 days after TCRalphabeta/CD19-depleted stem cell transplant. This clonotype was sampled from a male patient aged 10 to 17 who had a stem cell transplant for acute lymphoblastic leukemia, so the T cells may come from the graft donor. The CDR3 spells CSARGLAGGNGELFF. Here the CDR3 DNA reads TGCAGTGCTAGGGGGCTAGCGGGAGGGAACGGGGAGCTGTTTTTT.